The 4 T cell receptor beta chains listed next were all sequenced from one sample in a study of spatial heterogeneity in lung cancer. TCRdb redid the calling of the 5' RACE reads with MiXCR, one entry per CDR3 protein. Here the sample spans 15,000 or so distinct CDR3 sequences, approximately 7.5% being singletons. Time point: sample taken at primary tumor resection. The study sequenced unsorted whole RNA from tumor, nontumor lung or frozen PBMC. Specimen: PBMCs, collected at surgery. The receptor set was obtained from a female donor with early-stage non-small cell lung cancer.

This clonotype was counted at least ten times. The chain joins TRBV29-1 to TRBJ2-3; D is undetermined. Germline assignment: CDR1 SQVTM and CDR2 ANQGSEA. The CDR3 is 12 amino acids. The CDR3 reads CAASPSTDTQYF. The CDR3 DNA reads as TGCGCCGCATCCCCTAGCACAGATACGCAGTATTTT.

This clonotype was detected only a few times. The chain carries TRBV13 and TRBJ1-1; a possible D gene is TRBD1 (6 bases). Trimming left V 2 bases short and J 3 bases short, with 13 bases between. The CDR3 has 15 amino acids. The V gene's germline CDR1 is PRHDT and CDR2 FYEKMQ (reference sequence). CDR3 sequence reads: CASSLQGRGYTEAFF. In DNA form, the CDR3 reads TGTGCCAGCAGCTTACAGGGCAGGGGATACACTGAAGCTTTCTTT.

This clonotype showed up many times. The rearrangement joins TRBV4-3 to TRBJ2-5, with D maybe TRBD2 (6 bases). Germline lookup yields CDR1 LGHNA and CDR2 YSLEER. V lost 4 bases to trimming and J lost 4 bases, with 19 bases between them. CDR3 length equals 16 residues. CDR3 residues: CASSPRAGGAGETQYF. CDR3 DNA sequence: TGCGCCAGCAGCCCTAGGGCAGGCGGGGCAGGAGAGACCCAGTACTTC.

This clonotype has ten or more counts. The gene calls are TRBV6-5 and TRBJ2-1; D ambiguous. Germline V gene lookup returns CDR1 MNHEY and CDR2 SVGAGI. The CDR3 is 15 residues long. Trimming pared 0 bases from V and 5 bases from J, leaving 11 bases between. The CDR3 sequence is CASSYSGSVNNEQFF. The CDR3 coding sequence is TGTGCCAGCAGTTACTCGGGGTCAGTTAACAATGAGCAGTTCTTC.